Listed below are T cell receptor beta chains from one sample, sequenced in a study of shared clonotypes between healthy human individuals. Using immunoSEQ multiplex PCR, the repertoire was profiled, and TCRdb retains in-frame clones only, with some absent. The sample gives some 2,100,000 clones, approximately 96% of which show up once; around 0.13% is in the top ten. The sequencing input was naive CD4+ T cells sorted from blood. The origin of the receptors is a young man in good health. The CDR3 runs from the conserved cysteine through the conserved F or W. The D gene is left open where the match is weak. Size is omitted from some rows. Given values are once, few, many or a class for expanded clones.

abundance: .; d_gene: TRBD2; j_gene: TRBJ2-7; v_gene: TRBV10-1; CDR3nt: TGCGCCAGCAGTGAGTCGCCTAGCGGGAACTACGAGCAGTACTTC; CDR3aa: CASSESPSGNYEQYF
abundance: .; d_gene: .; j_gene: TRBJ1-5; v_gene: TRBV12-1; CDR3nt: TGTGCCAGCAGCTTTGTACGGTGGAATCAGCCCCAGCATTTT; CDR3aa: CASSFVRWNQPQHF
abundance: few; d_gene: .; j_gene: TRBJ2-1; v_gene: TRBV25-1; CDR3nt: TGTGCCAGCAGTGAAAAGACTTTTTACAATGAGCAGTTCTTC; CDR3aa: CASSEKTFYNEQFF
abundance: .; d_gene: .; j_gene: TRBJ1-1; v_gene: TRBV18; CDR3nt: TGTGCCAGCTCACTAGGGACGTTCACTGAAGCTTTCTTT; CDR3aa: CASSLGTFTEAFF
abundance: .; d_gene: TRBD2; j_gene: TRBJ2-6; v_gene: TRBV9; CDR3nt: TGTGCCAGCAGCGTCAGGACGGGAGGCCTCTCCGGGGCCAACGTCCTGACTTTC; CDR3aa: CASSVRTGGLSGANVLTF
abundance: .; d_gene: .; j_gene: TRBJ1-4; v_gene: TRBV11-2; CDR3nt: TGTGCCAGCAGCTTAGATCTGTGGGGGGCTGAAAAACTGTTTTTT; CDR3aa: CASSLDLWGAEKLFF
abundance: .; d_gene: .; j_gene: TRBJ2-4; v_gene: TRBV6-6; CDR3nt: TGTGCCAGCAGTAACATCGGCTCTCGGTACTTC; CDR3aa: CASSNIGSRYF
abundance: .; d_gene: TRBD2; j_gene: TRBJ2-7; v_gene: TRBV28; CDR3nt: TGTGCCAGCAGTGAGACAAGCGGGGCCAGCTCCTACGAGCAGTACTTC; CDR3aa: CASSETSGASSYEQYF
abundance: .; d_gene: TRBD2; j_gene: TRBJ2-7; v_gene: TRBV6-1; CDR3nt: TGTGCCAGCAGTGAAGGCTATAGCGGGAGCTACGAGCAGTACTTC; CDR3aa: CASSEGYSGSYEQYF
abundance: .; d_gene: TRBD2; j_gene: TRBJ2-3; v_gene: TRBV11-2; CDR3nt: TGTGCCAGCAGCCAGAGGACTAGCGGGAGGACAGATACGCAGTATTTT; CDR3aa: CASSQRTSGRTDTQYF
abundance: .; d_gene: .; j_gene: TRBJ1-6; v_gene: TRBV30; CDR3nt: TGTGCCTGGAGTGTCGAGCTTGCTGATTCACCCCTCCACTTT; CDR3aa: CAWSVELADSPLHF
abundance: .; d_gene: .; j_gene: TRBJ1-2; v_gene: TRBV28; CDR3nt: TGTGCCAGCAGGAAGGAAGCATTAGGGGACTATGGCTACACCTTC; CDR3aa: CASRKEALGDYGYTF
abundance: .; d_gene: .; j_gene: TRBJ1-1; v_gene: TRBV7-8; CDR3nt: TGTGCCAGCAGCTTAGGCGCCGGCCAATTTGAAGCTTTCTTT; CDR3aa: CASSLGAGQFEAFF
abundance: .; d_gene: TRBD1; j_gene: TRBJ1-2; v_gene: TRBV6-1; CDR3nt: TGTGCCAGCAGTGAAGGGGTGAACAGGGGTGTGATCTACTATGGCTACACCTTC; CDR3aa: CASSEGVNRGVIYYGYTF
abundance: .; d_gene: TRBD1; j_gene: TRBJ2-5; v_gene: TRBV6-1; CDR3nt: TGTGCCAGCAGGGACAGGGGGCGTGGGACCCAGTACTTC; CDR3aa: CASRDRGRGTQYF
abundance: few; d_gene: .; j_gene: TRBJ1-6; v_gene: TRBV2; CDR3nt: TGTGCCAGCAGTGAATCCGCGGGGCGCTATTCACCCCTCCACTTT; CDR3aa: CASSESAGRYSPLHF
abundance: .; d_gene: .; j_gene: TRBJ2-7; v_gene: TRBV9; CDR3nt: TGTGCCAGCTCGAGGGGAAATTCCTACGAGCAGTACTTC; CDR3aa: CASSRGNSYEQYF
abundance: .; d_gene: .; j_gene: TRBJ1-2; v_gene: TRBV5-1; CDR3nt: TGCGCCAGCAGCCCCTGGACCGCGGAGGTAGGCTACACCTTC; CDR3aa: CASSPWTAEVGYTF
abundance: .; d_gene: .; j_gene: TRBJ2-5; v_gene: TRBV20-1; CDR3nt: TGCAGTGCTCAGTGGGGAGAGACCCAGTACTTC; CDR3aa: CSAQWGETQYF
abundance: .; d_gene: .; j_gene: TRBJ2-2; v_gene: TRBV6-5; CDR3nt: TGTGCCAGCAGTCCGGGACCCATCACCGGGGAGCTGTTTTTT; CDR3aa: CASSPGPITGELFF
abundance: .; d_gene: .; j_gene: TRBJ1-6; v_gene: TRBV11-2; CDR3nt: TGTGCCAGCAGCTTGAGGGGTTTGTCAGGGGCATCCTATAATTCACCCCTCCACTTT; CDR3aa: CASSLRGLSGASYNSPLHF
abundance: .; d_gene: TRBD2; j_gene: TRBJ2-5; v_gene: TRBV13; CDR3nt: TGTGCCAGCAGCTTAATCCGGGAGGCGACCCAAGAGACCCAGTACTTC; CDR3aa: CASSLIREATQETQYF
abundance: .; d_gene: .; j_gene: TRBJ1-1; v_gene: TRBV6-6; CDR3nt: TGTGCCAGCAGTTACTCGATTGGCAGATTGAACACTGAAGCTTTCTTT; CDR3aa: CASSYSIGRLNTEAFF
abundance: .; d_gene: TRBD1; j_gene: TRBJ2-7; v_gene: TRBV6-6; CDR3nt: TGTGCCAGCAGTTACGACAGGGTAGCGTACGAGCAGTACTTC; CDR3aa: CASSYDRVAYEQYF
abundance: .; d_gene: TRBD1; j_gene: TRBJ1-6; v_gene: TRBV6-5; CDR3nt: TGTGCCAGCAGTCTACAGGGGAACCTTTCACCCCTCCACTTT; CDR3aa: CASSLQGNLSPLHF
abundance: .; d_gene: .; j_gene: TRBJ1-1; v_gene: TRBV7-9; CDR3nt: TGTGCCAGCAGCTTAGGGTCAGGGTGGAACACTGAAGCTTTCTTT; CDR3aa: CASSLGSGWNTEAFF
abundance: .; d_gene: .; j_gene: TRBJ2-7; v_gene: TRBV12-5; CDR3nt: TGTGCTAGTGGTTTGGGTCTCGGCATCCTAGGAGAGCAGTACTTC; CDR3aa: CASGLGLGILGEQYF
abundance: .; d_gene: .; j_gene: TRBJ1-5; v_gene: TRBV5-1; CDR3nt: TGCGCCAGCAGACCCGACGGGGATAGCAATCAGCCCCAGCATTTT; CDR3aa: CASRPDGDSNQPQHF
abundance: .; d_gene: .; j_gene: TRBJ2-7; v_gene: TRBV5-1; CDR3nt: TGCGCCAGCAGCTTGGACGGCAGAACTACCTACGAGCAGTACTTC; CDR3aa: CASSLDGRTTYEQYF
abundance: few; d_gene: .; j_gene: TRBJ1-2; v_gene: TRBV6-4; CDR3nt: TGTGCCAGCAGTGACAGCTATGGCTACACCTTC; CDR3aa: CASSDSYGYTF
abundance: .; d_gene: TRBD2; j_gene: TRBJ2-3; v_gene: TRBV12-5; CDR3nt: TGTGCTAGTGGTCCGGGACTAGCGGGAGGGAGCACAGATACGCAGTATTTT; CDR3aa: CASGPGLAGGSTDTQYF
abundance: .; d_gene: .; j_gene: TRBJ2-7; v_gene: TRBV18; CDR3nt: TGTGCCAGCTCACGGAATCAGGGTGGGGGCCACGAGCAGTACTTC; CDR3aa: CASSRNQGGGHEQYF
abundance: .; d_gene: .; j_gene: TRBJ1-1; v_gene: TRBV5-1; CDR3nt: TGCGCCAGCAGCTTGGGGGACACAATGAACACTGAAGCTTTCTTT; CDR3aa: CASSLGDTMNTEAFF
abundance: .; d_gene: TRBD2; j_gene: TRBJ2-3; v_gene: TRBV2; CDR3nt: TGTGCCAGCAGTGAAGCGCTTCTGGGGCTAGCGGGGGAAGATACGCAGTATTTT; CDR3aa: CASSEALLGLAGEDTQYF
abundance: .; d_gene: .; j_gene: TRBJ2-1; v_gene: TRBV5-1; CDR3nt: TGCGCCAGCAGCTTGGCCGTCGGGAAGCAGAATGAGCAGTTCTTC; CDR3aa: CASSLAVGKQNEQFF
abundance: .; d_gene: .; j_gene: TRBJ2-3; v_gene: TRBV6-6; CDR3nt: TGTGCCAGCGGACGGATCACAGATACGCAGTATTTT; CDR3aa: CASGRITDTQYF
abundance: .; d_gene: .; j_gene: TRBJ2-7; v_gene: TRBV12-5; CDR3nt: TGTGCTAGTGCCCTCGGGGGCCCCTACGAGCAGTACTTC; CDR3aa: CASALGGPYEQYF
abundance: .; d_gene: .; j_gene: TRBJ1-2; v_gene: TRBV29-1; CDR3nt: TGCAGCGTTGAAGGGTTGGGACCGAATGGCTACACCTTC; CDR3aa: CSVEGLGPNGYTF
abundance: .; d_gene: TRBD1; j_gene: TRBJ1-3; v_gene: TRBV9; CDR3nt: TGTGCCAGCAGCGTAGAGGGGGCGTCTGGAAACACCATATATTTT; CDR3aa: CASSVEGASGNTIYF
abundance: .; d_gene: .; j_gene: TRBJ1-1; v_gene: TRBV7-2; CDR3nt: TGTGCCAGCAGCTTCGCACAGGGAACGCACACTGAAGCTTTCTTT; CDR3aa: CASSFAQGTHTEAFF
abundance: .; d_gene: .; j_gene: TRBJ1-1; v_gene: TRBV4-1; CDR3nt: TGCGCCAGCAGCCAACTCGGGAAGAACACTGAAGCTTTCTTT; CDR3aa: CASSQLGKNTEAFF
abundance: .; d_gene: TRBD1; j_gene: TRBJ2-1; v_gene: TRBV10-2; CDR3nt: TGCGCCAGCAGTGATACAGGGGGCTCCTACAATGAGCAGTTCTTC; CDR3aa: CASSDTGGSYNEQFF
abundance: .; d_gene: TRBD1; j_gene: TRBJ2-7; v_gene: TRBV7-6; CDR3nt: TGTGCCAGCAGCTTAGTGGCTGGACAGGGGGCACACGAGCAGTACTTC; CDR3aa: CASSLVAGQGAHEQYF
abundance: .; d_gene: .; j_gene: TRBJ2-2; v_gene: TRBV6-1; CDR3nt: TGTGCCAGCAGTGAAATCTTCGACACCGGGGAGCTGTTTTTT; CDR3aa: CASSEIFDTGELFF
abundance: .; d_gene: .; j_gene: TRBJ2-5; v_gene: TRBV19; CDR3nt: TGTGCCAGTAGTACCGGCCAGGGGACACTCCAAGAGACCCAGTACTTC; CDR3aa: CASSTGQGTLQETQYF
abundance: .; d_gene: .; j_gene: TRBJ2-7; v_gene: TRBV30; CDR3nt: TGTGCCTCCCGAGAAGGCTACGAGCAGTACTTC; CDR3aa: CASREGYEQYF
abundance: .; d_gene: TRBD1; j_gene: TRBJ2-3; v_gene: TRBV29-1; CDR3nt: TGCAGCGTTGAATCCTCAGGGGGATTAGATACGCAGTATTTT; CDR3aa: CSVESSGGLDTQYF
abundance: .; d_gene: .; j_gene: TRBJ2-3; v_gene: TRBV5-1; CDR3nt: TGCGCCAGCAGCGCGAGAGGGGGGAGTACAGATACGCAGTATTTT; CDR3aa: CASSARGGSTDTQYF
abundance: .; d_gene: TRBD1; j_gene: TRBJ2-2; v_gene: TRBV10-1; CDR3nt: TGCGCCAGCAGTGGAGGAGGGACAGGGAACACCGGGGAGCTGTTTTTT; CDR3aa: CASSGGGTGNTGELFF
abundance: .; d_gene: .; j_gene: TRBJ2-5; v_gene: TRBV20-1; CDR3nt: TGCAGTGCTCCAGTCGCAGAGACCCAGTACTTC; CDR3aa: CSAPVAETQYF
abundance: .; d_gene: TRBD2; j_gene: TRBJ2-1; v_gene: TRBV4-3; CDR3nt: TGCGCCAGCAGCCAGCTAGCGGCCAACAATGAGCAGTTCTTC; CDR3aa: CASSQLAANNEQFF
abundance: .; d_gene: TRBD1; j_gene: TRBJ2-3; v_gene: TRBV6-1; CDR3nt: TGTGCCAGCAGTGAAGCGTATGGACAGGGGTACACAGATACGCAGTATTTT; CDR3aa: CASSEAYGQGYTDTQYF
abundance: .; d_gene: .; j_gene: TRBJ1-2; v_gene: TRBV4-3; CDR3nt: TGCGCCAGCAGCCAAGATGGGGGGGAAGCTAACTATGGCTACACCTTC; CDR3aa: CASSQDGGEANYGYTF
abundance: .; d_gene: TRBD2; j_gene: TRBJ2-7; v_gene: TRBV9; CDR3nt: TGTGCCAGCAGCGTAGGAGCGGGGGGCTCCTACGAGCAGTACTTC; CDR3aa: CASSVGAGGSYEQYF
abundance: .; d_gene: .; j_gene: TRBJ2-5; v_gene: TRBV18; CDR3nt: TGTGCCAGCTCACCAGACGGGGAGACCCAGTACTTC; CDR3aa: CASSPDGETQYF
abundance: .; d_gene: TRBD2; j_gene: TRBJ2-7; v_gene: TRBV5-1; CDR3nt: TGCGCCAGCAGCTCCGGACTAGCGCGGGCCAATCCGACTGGGTACGAGCAGTACTTC; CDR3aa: CASSSGLARANPTGYEQYF
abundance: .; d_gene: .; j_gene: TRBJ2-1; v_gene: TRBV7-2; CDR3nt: TGTGCCAGCAGCTTAGCGGTTTACAATGAGCAGTTCTTC; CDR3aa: CASSLAVYNEQFF